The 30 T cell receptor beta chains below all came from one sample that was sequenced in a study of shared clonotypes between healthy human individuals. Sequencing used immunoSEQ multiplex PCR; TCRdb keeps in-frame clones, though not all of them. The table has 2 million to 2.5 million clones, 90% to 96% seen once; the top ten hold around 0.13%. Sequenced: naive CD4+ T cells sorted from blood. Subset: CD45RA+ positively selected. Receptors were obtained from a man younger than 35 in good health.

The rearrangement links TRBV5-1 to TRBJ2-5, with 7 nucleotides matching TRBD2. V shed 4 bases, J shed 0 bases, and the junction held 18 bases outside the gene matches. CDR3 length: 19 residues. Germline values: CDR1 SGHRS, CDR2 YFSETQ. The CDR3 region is CASSLSMRVASGHQETQYF. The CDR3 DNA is TGCGCCAGCAGCCTCTCTATGAGGGTGGCTAGCGGACACCAAGAGACCCAGTACTTC.

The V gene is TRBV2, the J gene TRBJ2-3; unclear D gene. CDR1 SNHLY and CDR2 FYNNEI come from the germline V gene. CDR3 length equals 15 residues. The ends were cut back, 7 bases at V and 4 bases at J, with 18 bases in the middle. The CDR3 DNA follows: TGTGCCAGCAAAGTGGGATCAAGTTTCGCAGATACGCAGTATTTT. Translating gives CASKVGSSFADTQYF.

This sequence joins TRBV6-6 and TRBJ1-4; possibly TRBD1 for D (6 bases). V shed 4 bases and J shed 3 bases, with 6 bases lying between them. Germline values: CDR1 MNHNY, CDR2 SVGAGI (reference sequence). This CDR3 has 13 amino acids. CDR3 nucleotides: TGTGCCAGCAGTTGGACAGCTAATGAAAAACTGTTTTTT. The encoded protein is CASSWTANEKLFF.

The CDR3 reads CASSPTGVDSPLHF. CDR3 DNA sequence: TGTGCCAGCAGCCCGACGGGAGTGGATTCACCCCTCCACTTT. V is TRBV5-6 and J is TRBJ1-6, with D unresolved. This CDR3 region has 14 residues. Germline loops: CDR1 SGHDT, CDR2 YYEEEE. The V gene lost 4 bases and the J gene lost 8 bases, with 13 bases spanning the gap.

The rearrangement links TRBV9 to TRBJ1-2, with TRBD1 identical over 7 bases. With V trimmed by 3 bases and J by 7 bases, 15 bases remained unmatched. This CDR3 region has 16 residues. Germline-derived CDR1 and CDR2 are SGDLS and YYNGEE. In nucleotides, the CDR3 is TGTGCCAGCAGCGCCGCGAGGGGCAGGGGGAAGGGTGGCTACACCTTC. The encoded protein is CASSAARGRGKGGYTF. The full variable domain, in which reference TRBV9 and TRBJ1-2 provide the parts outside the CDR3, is DSGVTQTPKHLITATGQRVTLRCSPRSGDLSVYWYQQSLDQGLQFLIQYYNGEERAKGNILERFSAQQFPDLHSELNLSSLELGDSALYFCASSAARGRGKGGYTFGSGTRLTVV.

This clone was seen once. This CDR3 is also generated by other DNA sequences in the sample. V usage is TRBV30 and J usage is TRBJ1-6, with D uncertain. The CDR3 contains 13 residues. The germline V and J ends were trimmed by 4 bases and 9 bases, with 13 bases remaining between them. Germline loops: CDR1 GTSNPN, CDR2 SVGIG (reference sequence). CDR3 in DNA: TGTGCCTGGAACAGACCCCTCGGTTCACCCCTCCACTTT. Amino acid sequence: CAWNRPLGSPLHF. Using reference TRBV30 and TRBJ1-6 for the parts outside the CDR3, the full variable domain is SQTIHQWPATLVQPVGSPLSLECTVEGTSNPNLYWYRQAAGRGLQLLFYSVGIGQISSEVPQNLSASRPQDRQFILSSKKLLLSDSGFYLCAWNRPLGSPLHFGNGTRLTVT.

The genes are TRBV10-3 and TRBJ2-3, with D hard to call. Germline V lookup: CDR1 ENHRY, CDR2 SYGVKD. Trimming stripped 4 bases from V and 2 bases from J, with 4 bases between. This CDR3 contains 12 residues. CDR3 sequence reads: CAISAFTDTQYF. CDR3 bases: TGTGCCATCAGTGCCTTCACAGATACGCAGTATTTT.

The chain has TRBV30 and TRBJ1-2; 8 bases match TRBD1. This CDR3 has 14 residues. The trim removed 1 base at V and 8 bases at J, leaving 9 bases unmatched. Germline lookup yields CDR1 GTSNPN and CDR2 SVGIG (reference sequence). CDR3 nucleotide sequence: TGTGCCTGGAGTGGCGGACAGGGAACGGGAGGCTACACCTTC. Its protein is CAWSGGQGTGGYTF.

This chain's CDR3 is CASSIEGVRTGELFF. CDR3 coding DNA: TGTGCCAGTAGTATAGAAGGGGTACGCACCGGGGAGCTGTTTTTT. The V gene is TRBV19, the J gene TRBJ2-2, with D tentatively TRBD1 (5 bases). V was shortened by 0 bases and J by 4 bases, with 9 bases between the two germline ends. CDR3 length: 15 amino acids. Germline V gene lookup returns CDR1 LNHDA and CDR2 SQIVND (reference sequence).

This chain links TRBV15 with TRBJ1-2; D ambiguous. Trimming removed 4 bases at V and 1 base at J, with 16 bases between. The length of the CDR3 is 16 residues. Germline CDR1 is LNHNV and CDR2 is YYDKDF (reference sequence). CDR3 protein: CATSIPREPNNYGYTF. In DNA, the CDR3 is TGTGCCACCAGCATTCCACGGGAGCCGAATAACTATGGCTACACCTTC.

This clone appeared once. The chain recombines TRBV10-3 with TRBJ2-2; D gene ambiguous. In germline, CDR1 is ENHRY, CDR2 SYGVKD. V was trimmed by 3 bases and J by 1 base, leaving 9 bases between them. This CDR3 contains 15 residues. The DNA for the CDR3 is TGTGCCATCAGTGATTCGGGTGTGAACACCGGGGAGCTGTTTTTT. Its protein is CAISDSGVNTGELFF.

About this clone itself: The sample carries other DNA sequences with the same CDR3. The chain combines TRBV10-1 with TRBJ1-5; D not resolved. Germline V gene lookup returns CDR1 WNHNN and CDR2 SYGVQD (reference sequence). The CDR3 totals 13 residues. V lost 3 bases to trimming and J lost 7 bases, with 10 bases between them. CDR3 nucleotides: TGCGCCAGCAGTGAATCCGTGGGACAGCCCCAGCATTTT. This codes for CASSESVGQPQHF.

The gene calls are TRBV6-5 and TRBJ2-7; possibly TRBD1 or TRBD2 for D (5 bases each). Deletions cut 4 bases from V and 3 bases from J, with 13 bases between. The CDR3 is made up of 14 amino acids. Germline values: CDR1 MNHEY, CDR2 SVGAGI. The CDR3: CASSSGWDHYEQYF. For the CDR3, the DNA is TGTGCCAGCAGTTCCGGGTGGGACCACTACGAGCAGTACTTC.

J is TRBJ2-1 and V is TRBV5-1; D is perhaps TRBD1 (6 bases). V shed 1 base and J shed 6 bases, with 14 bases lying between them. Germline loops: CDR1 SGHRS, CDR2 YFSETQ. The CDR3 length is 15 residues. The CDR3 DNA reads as TGCGCCAGCAGCTTGAATCAGGGGCTCAGCAATGAGCAGTTCTTC. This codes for CASSLNQGLSNEQFF.

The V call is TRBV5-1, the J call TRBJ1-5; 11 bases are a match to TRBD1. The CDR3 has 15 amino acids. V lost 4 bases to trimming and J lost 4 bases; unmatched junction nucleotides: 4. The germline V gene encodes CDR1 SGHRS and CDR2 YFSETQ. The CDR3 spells CASSRGQGDNQPQHF. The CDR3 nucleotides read TGCGCCAGCAGCAGGGGACAGGGGGATAATCAGCCCCAGCATTTT.

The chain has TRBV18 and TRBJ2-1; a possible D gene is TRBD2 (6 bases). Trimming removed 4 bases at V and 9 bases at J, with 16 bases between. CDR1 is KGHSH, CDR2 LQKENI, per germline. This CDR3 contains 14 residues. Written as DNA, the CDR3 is TGTGCCAGCTCACGTTGGCGGGACCCTTTTGAGCAGTTCTTC. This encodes CASSRWRDPFEQFF.

The CDR3 DNA reads TGTGCCAGCAGCTTGGGATTTGCTAATGAAAAACTGTTTTTT. Translating gives CASSLGFANEKLFF. The V gene is TRBV7-2, the J gene TRBJ1-4; D uncertain. This CDR3 contains 14 residues. From germline, CDR1 is SGHTA and CDR2 FQGNSA. V lost 3 bases and J 3 bases, leaving 8 bases between the germline ends.

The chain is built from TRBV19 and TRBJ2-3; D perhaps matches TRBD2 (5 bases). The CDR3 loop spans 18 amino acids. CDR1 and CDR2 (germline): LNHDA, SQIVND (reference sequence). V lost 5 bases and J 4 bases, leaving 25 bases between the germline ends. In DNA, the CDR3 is TGTGCCAGTAGTTCCCCCCCCGCGGGCACCTCGTGGGCAGATACGCAGTATTTT. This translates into CASSSPPAGTSWADTQYF.

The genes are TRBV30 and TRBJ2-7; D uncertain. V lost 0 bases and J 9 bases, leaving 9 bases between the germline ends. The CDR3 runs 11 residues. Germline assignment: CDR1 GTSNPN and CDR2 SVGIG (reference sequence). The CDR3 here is CAWSVRLGQYF. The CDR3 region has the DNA TGTGCCTGGAGTGTACGTCTAGGGCAGTACTTC.

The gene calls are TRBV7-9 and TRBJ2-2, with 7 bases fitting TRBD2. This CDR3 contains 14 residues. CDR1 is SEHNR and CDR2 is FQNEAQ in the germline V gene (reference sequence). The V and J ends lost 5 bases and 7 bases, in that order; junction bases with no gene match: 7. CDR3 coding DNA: TGTGCCAGCAGCCGAAATCGGGAGGTCGGGGAGCTGTTTTTT. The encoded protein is CASSRNREVGELFF.

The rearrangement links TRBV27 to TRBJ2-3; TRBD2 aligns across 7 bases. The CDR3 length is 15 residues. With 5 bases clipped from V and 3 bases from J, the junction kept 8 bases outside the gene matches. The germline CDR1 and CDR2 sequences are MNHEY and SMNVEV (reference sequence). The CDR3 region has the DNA TGTGCCAGCAGTAGTGGGAGGGCGGCGACAGATACGCAGTATTTT. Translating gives CASSSGRAATDTQYF.

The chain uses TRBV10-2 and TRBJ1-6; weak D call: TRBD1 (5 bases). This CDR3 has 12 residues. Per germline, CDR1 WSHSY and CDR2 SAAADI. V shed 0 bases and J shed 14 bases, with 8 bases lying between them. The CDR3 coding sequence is TGCGCCAGCAGTGAGTCTGGGACGGCCCTCCACTTT. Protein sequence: CASSESGTALHF.

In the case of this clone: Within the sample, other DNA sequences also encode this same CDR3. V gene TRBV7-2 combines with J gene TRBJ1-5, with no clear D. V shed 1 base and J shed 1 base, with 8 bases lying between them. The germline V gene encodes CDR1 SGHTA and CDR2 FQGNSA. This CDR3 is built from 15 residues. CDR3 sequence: CASSLGGISNQPQHF. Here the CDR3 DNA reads TGTGCCAGCAGCTTAGGAGGAATCAGCAATCAGCCCCAGCATTTT.

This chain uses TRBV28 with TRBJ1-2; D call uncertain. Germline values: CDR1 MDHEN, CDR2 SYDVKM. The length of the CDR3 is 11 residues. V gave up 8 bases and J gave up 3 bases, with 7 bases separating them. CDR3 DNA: TGTGCCAGCGCTGGGCACTATGGCTACACCTTC. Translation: CASAGHYGYTF.

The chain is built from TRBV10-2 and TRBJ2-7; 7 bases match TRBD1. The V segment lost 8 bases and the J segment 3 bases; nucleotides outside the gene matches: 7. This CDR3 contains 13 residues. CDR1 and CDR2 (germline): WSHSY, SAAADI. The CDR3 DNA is TGCGCCAGCGCACAGGGGTTCGGCTACGAGCAGTACTTC. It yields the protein CASAQGFGYEQYF.

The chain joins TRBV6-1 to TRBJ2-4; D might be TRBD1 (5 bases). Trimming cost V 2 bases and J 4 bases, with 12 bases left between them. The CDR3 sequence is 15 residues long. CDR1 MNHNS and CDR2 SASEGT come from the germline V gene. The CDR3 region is CASSELGAIKNIQYF. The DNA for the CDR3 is TGTGCCAGCAGTGAACTAGGGGCCATAAAAAACATTCAGTACTTC.

The CDR3 protein is CASHTDSGNTIYF. CDR3 DNA: TGTGCCAGCCACACAGATTCTGGAAACACCATATATTTT. The chain employs TRBV2 and TRBJ1-3, with D uncertain. Trimming left V 8 bases short and J 1 base short, with 9 bases between. This CDR3 contains 13 residues. Germline CDR1 SNHLY, CDR2 FYNNEI.

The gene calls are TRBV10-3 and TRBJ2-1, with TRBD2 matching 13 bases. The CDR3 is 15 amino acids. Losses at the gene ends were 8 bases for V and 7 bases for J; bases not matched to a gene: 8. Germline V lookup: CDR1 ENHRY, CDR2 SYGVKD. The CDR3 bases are TGTGCCATCGGGGGAGGACTAGCGGGAGTAAATGAGCAGTTCTTC. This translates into CAIGGGLAGVNEQFF.

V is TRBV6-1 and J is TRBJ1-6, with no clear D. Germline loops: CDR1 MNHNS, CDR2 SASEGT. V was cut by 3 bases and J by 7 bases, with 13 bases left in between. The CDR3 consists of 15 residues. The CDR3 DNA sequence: TGTGCCAGCAGTGATTCTGGGGTACTAAATTCACCCCTCCACTTT. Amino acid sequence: CASSDSGVLNSPLHF.

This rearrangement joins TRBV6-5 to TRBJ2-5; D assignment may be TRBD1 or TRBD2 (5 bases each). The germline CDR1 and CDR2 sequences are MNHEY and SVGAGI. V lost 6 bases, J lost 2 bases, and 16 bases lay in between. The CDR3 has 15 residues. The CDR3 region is CASSRGRARQETQYF. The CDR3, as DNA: TGTGCCAGCAGCCGGGGCAGGGCGCGGCAAGAGACCCAGTACTTC.